At least ten counts were recorded for the clone carrying this TCR beta chain. What the recovered Cohort 3 donors had was two negative PCRs, clearance, or symptom resolution. The data were produced by immunoSEQ multiplex PCR, yet TCRdb's version contains in-frame clones alone and is incomplete. The table records some 200,000 clones, about 88% of them present only once. The CDR3 is 22 residues long. The sample belongs to a study of blood T cell repertoires in COVID-19. The chain recombines TRBV12-2 with TRBJ2-2; the table calls TRBD2, which could not be checked here. TRBV12-2 is recorded as a pseudogene. The clonotype was recovered from a woman younger than 45 who had recovered from COVID-19. Sequencing input: PBMCs or T cells enriched from blood (not recorded which). For the CDR3, the DNA is TGTGCAAGTCGCCGAACACCCGGGTATATTGGGACTAGCGGAATAAACACCGGGGAGCTGTTTTTT. Protein sequence: CASRRTPGYIGTSGINTGELFF.